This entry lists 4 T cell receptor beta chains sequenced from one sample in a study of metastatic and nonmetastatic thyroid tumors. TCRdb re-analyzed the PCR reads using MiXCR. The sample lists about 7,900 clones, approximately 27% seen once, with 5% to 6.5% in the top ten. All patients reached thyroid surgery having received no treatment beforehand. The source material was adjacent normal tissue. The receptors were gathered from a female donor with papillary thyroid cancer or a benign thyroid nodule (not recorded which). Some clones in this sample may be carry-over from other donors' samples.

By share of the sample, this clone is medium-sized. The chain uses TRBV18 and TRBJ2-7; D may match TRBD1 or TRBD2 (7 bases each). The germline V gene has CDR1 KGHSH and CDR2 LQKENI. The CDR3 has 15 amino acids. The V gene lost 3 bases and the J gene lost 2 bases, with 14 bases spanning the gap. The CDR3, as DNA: TGTGCCAGCTCACCCCGACAGGGAGGGACCTACGAGCAGTACTTC. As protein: CASSPRQGGTYEQYF.

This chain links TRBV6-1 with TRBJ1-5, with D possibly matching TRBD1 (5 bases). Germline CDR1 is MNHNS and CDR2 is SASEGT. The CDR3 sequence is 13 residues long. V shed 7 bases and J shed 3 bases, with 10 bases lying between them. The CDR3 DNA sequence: TGTGCCAGCATGGGGCAGGTCAATCAGCCCCAGCATTTT. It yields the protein CASMGQVNQPQHF.

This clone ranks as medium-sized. CDR3 nucleotides: TGCAGTGCGAACGGGCCTCTATATAATTCACCCCTCCACTTT. It encodes CSANGPLYNSPLHF. The V gene is TRBV20-1, the J gene TRBJ1-6; no definite D call. V was cut by 6 bases and J by 4 bases, with 13 bases left in between. Germline assignment: CDR1 DFQATT and CDR2 SNEGSKA (reference sequence). The CDR3 runs 14 residues.

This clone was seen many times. CDR3 DNA: TGTGCCAGCAGTCCAGGACAGGGGATCACCGGGGAGCTGTTTTTT. Amino acids: CASSPGQGITGELFF. This rearrangement joins TRBV6-1 to TRBJ2-2; 9 bases align to TRBD1. The CDR3 has 15 amino acids. The V and J ends lost 5 bases and 4 bases, in that order; junction bases with no gene match: 5. Germline values: CDR1 MNHNS, CDR2 SASEGT.